Detailed here is one T cell receptor (beta chain). Sequenced by immunoSEQ multiplex PCR; TCRdb stores in-frame clones only, minus some. The data show more than 300,000 clones, with more than 75% seen just once and more than 0.95% held by the top ten. These data come from a study of blood T cell repertoires in COVID-19. What the recovered Cohort 3 donors had was two negative PCRs, clearance, or symptom resolution. In germline, CDR1 is DFQATT, CDR2 SNEGSKA (reference sequence). The CDR3 runs to 11 residues. Trimming pared 7 bases from V and 5 bases from J, leaving 12 bases between. Material for sequencing was PBMCs or T cells enriched from blood (not recorded which). This chain connects TRBV20-1 to TRBJ2-7; weak D call: TRBD2 (7 bases). This TCR derives from a woman under 30 who had recovered from COVID-19. The CDR3 loop is CSVGGPDEQYF. CDR3 DNA sequence: TGCAGTGTGGGGGGGCCTGACGAGCAGTACTTC.